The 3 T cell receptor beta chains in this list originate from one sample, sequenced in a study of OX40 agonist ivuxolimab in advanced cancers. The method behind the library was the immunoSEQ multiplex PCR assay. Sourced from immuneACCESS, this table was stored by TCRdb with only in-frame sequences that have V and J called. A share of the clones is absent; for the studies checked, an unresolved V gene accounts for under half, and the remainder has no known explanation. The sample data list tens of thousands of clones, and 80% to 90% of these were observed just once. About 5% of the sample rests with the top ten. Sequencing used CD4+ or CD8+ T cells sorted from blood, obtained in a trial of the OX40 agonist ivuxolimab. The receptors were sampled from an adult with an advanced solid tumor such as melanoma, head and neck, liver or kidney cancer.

The CDR3 is CASSLIVGDWTGGDYGYTF. CDR3 nucleotide sequence: TGTGCCAGCAGCTTGATCGTGGGGGATTGGACAGGGGGAGACTATGGCTACACCTTC. The chain combines TRBV5-6 with TRBJ1-2, with 10 bases aligning to TRBD1. Germline CDR1 is SGHDT and CDR2 is YYEEEE. After removal of 1 base from V and 3 bases from J, the junction contained 15 bases not matched to a gene. CDR3 length equals 19 residues.

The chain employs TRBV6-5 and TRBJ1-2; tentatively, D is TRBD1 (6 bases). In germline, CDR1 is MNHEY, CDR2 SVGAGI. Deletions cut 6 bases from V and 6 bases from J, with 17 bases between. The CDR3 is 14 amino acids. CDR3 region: CASSTGPPKHGYTF. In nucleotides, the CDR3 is TGTGCCAGCAGCACAGGGCCACCCAAGCATGGCTACACCTTC.

The CDR3 DNA is TGCGCCAGCAGCCAAGCGGGGTCTAGTAATGAAAAACTGTTTTTT. It translates to CASSQAGSSNEKLFF. The chain has TRBV4-1 and TRBJ1-4; D unresolved. Germline V gene data show CDR1 as MGHRA and CDR2 as YSYEKL. The CDR3 loop spans 15 amino acids. V was pared by 1 base and J by 4 bases, with 10 bases between.